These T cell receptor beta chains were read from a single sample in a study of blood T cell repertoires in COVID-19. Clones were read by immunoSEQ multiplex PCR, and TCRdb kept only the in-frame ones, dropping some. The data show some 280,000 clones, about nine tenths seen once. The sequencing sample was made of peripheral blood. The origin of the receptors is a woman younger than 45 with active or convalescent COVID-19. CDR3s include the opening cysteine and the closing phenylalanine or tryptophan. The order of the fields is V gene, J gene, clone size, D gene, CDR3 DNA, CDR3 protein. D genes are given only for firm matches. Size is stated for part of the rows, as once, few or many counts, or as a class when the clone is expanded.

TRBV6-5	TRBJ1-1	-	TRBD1	TGTGCCAGCAGGCGACAGGGATGGACTGAAGCTTTCTTT	CASRRQGWTEAFF
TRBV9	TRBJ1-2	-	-	TGTGCCAGCAGTGCGGGCGAACTTGGCTACACCTTC	CASSAGELGYTF
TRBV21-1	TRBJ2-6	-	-	TGTGCCAGCAGCATGACAGGGGGCGCCCCTGGGGCCAACGTCCTGACTTTC	CASSMTGGAPGANVLTF
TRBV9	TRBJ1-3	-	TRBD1	TGTGCCAGCAGCGATCGGACAGGGAGGGAAAACACCATATATTTT	CASSDRTGRENTIYF
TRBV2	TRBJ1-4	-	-	TGTGCCAGCAGTGACGCGGGAGATAATGAAAAACTGTTTTTT	CASSDAGDNEKLFF
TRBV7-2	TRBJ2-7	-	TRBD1	TGTGCCAGCAGCTCTAGACAGGGGGCTTGGGAGCAGTACTTC	CASSSRQGAWEQYF
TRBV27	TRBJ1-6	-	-	TGTGCCAGCAGTTCCCACAGGGAGAACAATTCACCCCTCCACTTT	CASSSHRENNSPLHF
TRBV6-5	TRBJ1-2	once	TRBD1	TGTGCCAGCAGTTTCGGACAGGGGGCGAAAGGCTACACCTTC	CASSFGQGAKGYTF
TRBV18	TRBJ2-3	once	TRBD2	TGTGCCAGCTCACCTCTAACACCGACTAGCGGGGAGGCAGATACGCAGTATTTT	CASSPLTPTSGEADTQYF
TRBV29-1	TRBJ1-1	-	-	TGCAGCGTGAACACGAACACTGAAGCTTTCTTT	CSVNTNTEAFF
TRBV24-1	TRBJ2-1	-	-	TGTGCCACCAGTGGCGGGGCGCTGAGCTCCTACAATGAGCAGTTCTTC	CATSGGALSSYNEQFF
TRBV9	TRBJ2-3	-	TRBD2	TGTGCCAGCAGCCCATGGTTGGGACTAGCGGGGGGGCGGGGAGGCACAGATACGCAGTATTTT	CASSPWLGLAGGRGGTDTQYF
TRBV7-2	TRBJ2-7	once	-	TGTGCCAGCAGCTCAAGCATGGGAGTTTTATGGTACTTC	CASSSSMGVLWYF
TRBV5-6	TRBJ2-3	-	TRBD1	TGTGCCAGCAGCGTCAGGGGGATCACAGATACGCAGTATTTT	CASSVRGITDTQYF
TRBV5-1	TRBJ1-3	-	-	TGCGCCAGCAGCTCTTCGGGGTCTGGAAACACCATATATTTT	CASSSSGSGNTIYF
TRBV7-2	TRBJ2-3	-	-	TGTGCCAGCACCCGGAGGCGTCCTAGCACAGATACGCAGTATTTT	CASTRRRPSTDTQYF
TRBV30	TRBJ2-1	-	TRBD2	TGTGCCTGGAGTGACGGCGGGGGGGCCAATGAGCAGTTCTTC	CAWSDGGGANEQFF
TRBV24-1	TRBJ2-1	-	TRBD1	TGTGCCACCAGCGACAGGGGGCGGTTATACAATGAGCAGTTCTTC	CATSDRGRLYNEQFF
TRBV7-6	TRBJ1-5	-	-	TGTGCCAGCAGCTCCCCGGGACAAACTAGCAATCAGCCCCAGCATTTT	CASSSPGQTSNQPQHF
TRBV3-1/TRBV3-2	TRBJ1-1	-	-	TGTGCCAGCAGCCGCGGGACCGAGAACACTGAAGCTTTCTTT	CASSRGTENTEAFF
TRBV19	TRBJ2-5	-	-	TGTGCCAGTAGTATCGGTTCGGGAAGCCAGAGTCTCCAAGAGACCCAGTACTTC	CASSIGSGSQSLQETQYF
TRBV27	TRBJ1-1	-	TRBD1	TGTGCCAGCAGCAACAGGGGTTCCACTGAAGCTTTCTTT	CASSNRGSTEAFF
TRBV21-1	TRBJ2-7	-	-	TGTGCCAGCAGCAAAAAGGAGGTAGCGGGGGTCCACGAGCAGTACTTC	CASSKKEVAGVHEQYF
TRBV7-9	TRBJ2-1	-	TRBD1	TGTGCCAGCAGCCAACCCTTGCTCCGGGGACAGGGGTACAATGAGCAGTTCTTC	CASSQPLLRGQGYNEQFF
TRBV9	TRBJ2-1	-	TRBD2	TGTGCCAGCGGAGGACTAGCGGATAACAATGAGCAGTTCTTC	CASGGLADNNEQFF
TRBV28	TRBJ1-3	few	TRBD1	TGTGCCAGCAGTCAACTTACAGGGGGGCCGGTAAACACCATATATTTT	CASSQLTGGPVNTIYF
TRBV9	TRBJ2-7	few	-	TGTGCCAGCAGCGCCACGGGACACACATCCTACGAGCAGTACTTC	CASSATGHTSYEQYF
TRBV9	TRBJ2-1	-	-	TGTGCCAGCAGCGCTACAGGGTTCTCCTACAATGAGCAGTTCTTC	CASSATGFSYNEQFF
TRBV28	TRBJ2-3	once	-	TGTGCCAGCAGGAGTCCAGGGGAATCAGATACGCAGTATTTT	CASRSPGESDTQYF
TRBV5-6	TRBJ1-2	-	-	TGTGCCAGCAGCCCTCAGACAGTCTATGGCTACACCTTC	CASSPQTVYGYTF
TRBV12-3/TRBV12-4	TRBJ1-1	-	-	TGTGCCAGCACTCCAAGAGTCACTGAAGCTTTCTTT	CASTPRVTEAFF
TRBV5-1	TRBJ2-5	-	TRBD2	TGCGCCAGCAGCCTCGGAGGGACTAGCGAGGAGACCCAGTACTTC	CASSLGGTSEETQYF
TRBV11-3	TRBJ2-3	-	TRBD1	TGTGCCAGCAGCACCGGGGACAGGGGTAGCACAGATACGCAGTATTTT	CASSTGDRGSTDTQYF
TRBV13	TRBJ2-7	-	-	TGTGCCAGCAGCTTAGGCCTAGGAGGGGAGCAGTACTTC	CASSLGLGGEQYF
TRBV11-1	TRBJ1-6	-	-	TGTGCCAGCAGCAAAGGGGTGATTGCCAATTCACCCCTCCACTTT	CASSKGVIANSPLHF
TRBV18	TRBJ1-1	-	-	TGTGCCAGCTCACGGGAGAGCAGCAACACTGAAGCTTTCTTT	CASSRESSNTEAFF
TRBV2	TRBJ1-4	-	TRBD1	TGTGCCAGCAGTGAAGCGGGGGGACAGGGGGATAGTGAAAAACTGTTTTTT	CASSEAGGQGDSEKLFF
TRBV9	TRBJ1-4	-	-	TGTGCCAGCAGCCCGAGACAGACAACTAATGAAAAACTGTTTTTT	CASSPRQTTNEKLFF
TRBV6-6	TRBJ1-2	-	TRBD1	TGTGCCAGCAGTCCAGGGGGCCCGGACGGGGGTTATGGCTACACCTTC	CASSPGGPDGGYGYTF
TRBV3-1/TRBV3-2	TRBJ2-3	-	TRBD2	TGTGCCAGCAGCCAAGCGGGACTAGCGGGGGCAGATACGCAGTATTTT	CASSQAGLAGADTQYF
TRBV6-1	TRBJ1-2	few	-	TGTGCCAGCAGTGAGCCGACGAGGATCTATGGCTACACCTTC	CASSEPTRIYGYTF
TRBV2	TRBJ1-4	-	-	TGTGCCAGCCGTACGACCGGGACAAGTGAAAAACTGTTTTTT	CASRTTGTSEKLFF
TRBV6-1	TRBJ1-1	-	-	TGTGCCAGCAGTGAACATGTTGAAGCTTTCTTT	CASSEHVEAFF
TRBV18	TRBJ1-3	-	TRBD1	TGTGCCAGCTCACCACCTGGACAGGGGGATGGAAACACCATATATTTT	CASSPPGQGDGNTIYF
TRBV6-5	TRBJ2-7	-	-	TGTGCCAGCAGAGCCGCCAAGACAGCACCCTACGAGCAGTACTTC	CASRAAKTAPYEQYF
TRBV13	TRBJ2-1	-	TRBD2	TGTGCCAGCAGCTTGGATGGACTAGCGGGTTACAATGAGCAGTTCTTC	CASSLDGLAGYNEQFF
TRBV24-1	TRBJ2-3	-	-	TGTGCCACCAGTGATTTCCGCGGATCGGGAGTTTATACGCAGTATTTT	CATSDFRGSGVYTQYF